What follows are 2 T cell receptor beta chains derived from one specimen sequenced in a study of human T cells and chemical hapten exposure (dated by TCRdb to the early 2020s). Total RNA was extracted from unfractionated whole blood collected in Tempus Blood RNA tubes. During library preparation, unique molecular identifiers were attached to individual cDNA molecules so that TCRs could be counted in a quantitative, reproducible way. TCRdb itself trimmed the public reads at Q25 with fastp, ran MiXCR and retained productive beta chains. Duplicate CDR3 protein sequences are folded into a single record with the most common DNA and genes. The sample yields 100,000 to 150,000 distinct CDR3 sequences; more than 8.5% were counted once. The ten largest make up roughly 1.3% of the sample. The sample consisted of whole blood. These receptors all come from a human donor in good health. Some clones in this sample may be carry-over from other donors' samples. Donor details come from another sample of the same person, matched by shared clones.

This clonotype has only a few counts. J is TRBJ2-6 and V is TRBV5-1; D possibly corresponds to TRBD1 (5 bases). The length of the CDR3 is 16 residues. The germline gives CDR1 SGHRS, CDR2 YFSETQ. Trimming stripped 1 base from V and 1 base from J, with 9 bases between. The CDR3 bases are TGCGCCAGCAGCTTGTCGGCAGGGTCTGGGGCCAACGTCCTGACTTTC. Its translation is CASSLSAGSGANVLTF.

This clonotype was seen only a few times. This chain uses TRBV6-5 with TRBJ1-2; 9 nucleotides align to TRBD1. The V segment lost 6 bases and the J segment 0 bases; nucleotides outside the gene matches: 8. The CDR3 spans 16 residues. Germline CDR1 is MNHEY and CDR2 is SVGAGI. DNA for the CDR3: TGTGCCAGCAGCGCGGGACAGGGCACATCTAACTATGGCTACACCTTC. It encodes CASSAGQGTSNYGYTF.